This TCR beta chain was identified in a study of blood T cell repertoires in COVID-19 (dated by TCRdb to about 2020). Background for the entire study: Samples covering the acute and convalescent phases of COVID-19 were provided by collaborators in the United States, Italy and Spain. The prospective study material was composed of cDNA or gDNA derived from T cells, B-cell-depleted T cells, or PBMCs. The dataset comprised deeply sampled blood TCRbeta repertoires from subjects exposed to, actively infected with, or recovered from COVID-19. A freely available public database, intended as a resource for researchers studying the immune response to SARS-CoV-2, is where the repertoires were released. Samples came from the ongoing ImmuneRACE study (first 160 participants) plus 1,254 subjects from 6 global collaborators. A de-identified subject ID, COVID-19 status, age in years and sex were almost always included in the sample metadata. Where available, HLA class I and class II types were obtained from metadata supplied by the sample provider rather than from assay-based typing. Broader findings and caveats from the paper: How much clinical and demographic metadata was included differed by source and by participant, and the metadata was provided uncurated.

In the prospective study, participants were roughly 18 to 95 years old, resided in 25 or so geographic areas of the United States, and were enrolled through a virtual design. To assign participants to cohorts, the prospective study relied on clinical history that participants themselves reported in a screening survey and a study questionnaire. Recovered participants in ImmuneRACE Cohort 3 were defined by two consecutive negative NP/OP PCR tests, clearance by a healthcare professional, or resolution of symptoms. Mobile phlebotomists in the prospective study collected whole blood, serum and a nasopharyngeal or oropharyngeal swab from every participant. Participants in the prospective study had the option to provide additional blood draws and questionnaires over a roughly 2-month period. Before DNA extraction, blood samples from the prospective study were shipped at room temperature or frozen. TCRbeta CDR3 regions were amplified from genomic DNA by means of the immunoSEQ Assay, a bias-controlled multiplex PCR. In the source study's methods: Nucleated cell counts per sample were estimated from amplification of reference gene primers within the assay. To quantify the absolute abundance of each unique TCRbeta CDR3 rearrangement, sequence reads were collapsed and filtered. For each sample, productive Simpson clonality was calculated as the square root of Simpson's diversity index over productive rearrangements. In its TCRdb copy, this immuneACCESS table keeps in-frame sequences only and misses some clones. Where compared with another copy, unresolved V genes explain less than half of these, and the others have no known cause. V and J calls plus clone size are reproduced from that table; the DNA served to infer D and trimming. This sample holds some 430,000 clones; 90% were observed only once. The ten most abundant clones make up roughly 0.66% of the sample.

The CDR1 and CDR2 encoded by the germline V gene are SGHRS and YFSETQ. V ends up 0 bases short and J 5 bases short, with an unmatched junction base count of 4. The cysteine opens and the phenylalanine closes a CDR3 of 14 amino acids. This entry keeps only the CDR3 DNA: 42 bases, framed from base 1. On this clone itself: This clone's antigen is unknown. Nothing much larger sits one base from this clone, and base qualities are not available.

The specimen was PBMCs or T cells enriched from blood (not recorded which). Rearrangement joined TRBV5-1 to TRBJ1-1; 7 bases in the junction line up with TRBD1. The sequence was collected from a man between 18 and 29 years old who had recovered from COVID-19. The CDR3 in this case is CASSLDRGVTEAFF. The base sequence is TGCGCCAGCAGCTTGGACAGGGGAGTAACTGAAGCTTTCTTT.